The clone carrying this TCR beta chain was found a few times. Its antigen is not known. A much larger clone differs by one base, so this may be a read error. Each of the patients had no lymph node involvement on CT and PET/CT and no prior chemotherapy, radiotherapy or other malignancies. This sample was included in a study of prognosis after radiotherapy for stage I lung cancer. Study conclusions and caveats: In patients with versus without metastases, TRBV and TRBJ gene usage reportedly differed. Among patients who developed distant metastases, Shannon entropy after stereotactic body radiation therapy was lower. There was a fall in unique TCR clone counts after stereotactic body radiation therapy, median approximately 10,000 versus 7,000.

The authors amplified TCR beta CDR3 from genomic DNA using two-round multiplex PCR. It was primers specific to each TRBV and TRBJ gene that first-round PCR used. MiXCR was run by TCRdb on the multiplex PCR reads, yielding one entry per CDR3 protein. The sample holds 50,000 to 75,000 distinct CDR3 sequences, more than 25% seen once. The CDR3 loop spans 14 amino acids. The trim removed 5 bases at V and 5 bases at J, leaving 7 bases unmatched. Germline V gene sequence: CDR1 DFQATT, CDR2 SNEGSKA (reference sequence). The chain links TRBV20-1 to TRBJ2-7; the match to TRBD2 covers 12 bases. The sequencing here drew on PBMCs, taken before or after stereotactic body radiation therapy (not recorded which). This receptor was obtained from a donor over 45 with non-small cell lung cancer. The CDR3 coding sequence is TGCAGTGCTCGGGCTAGCGGGGGGGCCCACGAGCAGTACTTC. This codes for CSARASGGAHEQYF.